This T cell receptor beta chain stems from a study of control samples from healthy donors and cancer patients. In germline, CDR1 is MNHEY, CDR2 SVGAGI. V lost 5 bases, J lost 5 bases, and 15 bases lay in between. The CDR3 is 14 residues long. TCRdb's table, derived via immunoSEQ multiplex PCR, lists solely in-frame clones and lacks some. The sample includes around 120,000 clones, around 90% of them seen just once. The chain links TRBV6-5 to TRBJ2-5; D gene unclear. Sequences were obtained from blood. The receptor was derived from a woman in her sixties or seventies in good health. CDR3 residues: CASSQPRVFETQYF. CDR3 coding DNA: TGTGCCAGCAGTCAGCCCCGGGTTTTCGAGACCCAGTACTTC.